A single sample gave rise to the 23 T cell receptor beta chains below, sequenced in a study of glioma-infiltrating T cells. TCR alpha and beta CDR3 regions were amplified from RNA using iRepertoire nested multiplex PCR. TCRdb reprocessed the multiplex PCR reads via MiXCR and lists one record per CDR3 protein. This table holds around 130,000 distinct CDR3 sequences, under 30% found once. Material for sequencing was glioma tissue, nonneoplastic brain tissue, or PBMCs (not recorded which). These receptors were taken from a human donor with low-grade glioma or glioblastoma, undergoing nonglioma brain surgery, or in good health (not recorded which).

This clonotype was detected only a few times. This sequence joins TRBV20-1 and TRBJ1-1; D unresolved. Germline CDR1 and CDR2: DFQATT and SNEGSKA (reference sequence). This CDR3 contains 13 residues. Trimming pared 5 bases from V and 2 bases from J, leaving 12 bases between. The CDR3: CSAYRDFNTEAFF. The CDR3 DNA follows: TGCAGTGCTTATCGAGATTTCAACACTGAAGCTTTCTTT.

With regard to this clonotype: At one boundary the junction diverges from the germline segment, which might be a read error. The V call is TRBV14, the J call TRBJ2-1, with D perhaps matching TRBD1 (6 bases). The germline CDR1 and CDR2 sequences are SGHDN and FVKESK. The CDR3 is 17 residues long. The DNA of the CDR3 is TGTGCCTGCAGCCAAGTGGGCGGTGCAGGGGTCTACAATGAGCAGTTCTTC. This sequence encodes CACSQVGGAGVYNEQFF.

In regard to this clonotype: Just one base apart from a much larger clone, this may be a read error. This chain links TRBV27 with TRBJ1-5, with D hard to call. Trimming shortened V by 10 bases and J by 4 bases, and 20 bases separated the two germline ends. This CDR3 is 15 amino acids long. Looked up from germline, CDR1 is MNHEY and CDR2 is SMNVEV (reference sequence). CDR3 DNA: TGTGCCACCGGGGATAGGATTATGTCAAATCAGCCCCAGCATTTT. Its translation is CATGDRIMSNQPQHF.

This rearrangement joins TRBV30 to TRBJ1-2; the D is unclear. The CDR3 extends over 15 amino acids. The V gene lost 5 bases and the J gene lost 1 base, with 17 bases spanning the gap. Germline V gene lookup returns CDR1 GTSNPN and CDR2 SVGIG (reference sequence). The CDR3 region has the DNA TGTGCCTGGGCGATCCTAGACTACTATAACTATGGCTACACCTTC. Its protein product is CAWAILDYYNYGYTF. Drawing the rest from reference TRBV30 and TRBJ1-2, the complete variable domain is SQTIHQWPATLVQPVGSPLSLECTVEGTSNPNLYWYRQAAGRGLQLLFYSVGIGQISSEVPQNLSASRPQDRQFILSSKKLLLSDSGFYLCAWAILDYYNYGYTFGSGTRLTVV.

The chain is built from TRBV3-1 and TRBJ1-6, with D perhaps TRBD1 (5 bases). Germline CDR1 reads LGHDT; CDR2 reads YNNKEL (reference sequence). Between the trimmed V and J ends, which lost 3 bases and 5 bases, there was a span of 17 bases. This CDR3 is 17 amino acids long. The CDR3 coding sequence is TGTGCCAGCAGCCAGTGGGGGGTAGAGGGCCATAATTCACCCCTCCACTTT. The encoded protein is CASSQWGVEGHNSPLHF.

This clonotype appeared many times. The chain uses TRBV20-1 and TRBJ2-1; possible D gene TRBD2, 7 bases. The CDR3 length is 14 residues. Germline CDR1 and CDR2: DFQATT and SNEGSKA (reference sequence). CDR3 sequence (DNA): TGCAGCTCCTGGGCGGGGGCTTCCTACAATGAGCAGTTCTTC. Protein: CSSWAGASYNEQFF.

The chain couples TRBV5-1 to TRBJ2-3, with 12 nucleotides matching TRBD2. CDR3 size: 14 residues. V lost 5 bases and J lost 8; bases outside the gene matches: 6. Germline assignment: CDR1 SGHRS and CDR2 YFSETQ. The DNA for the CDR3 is TGCGCCAGCAGTCTTCTAGCGGGGGGGCGTACGCAGTATTTT. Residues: CASSLLAGGRTQYF.

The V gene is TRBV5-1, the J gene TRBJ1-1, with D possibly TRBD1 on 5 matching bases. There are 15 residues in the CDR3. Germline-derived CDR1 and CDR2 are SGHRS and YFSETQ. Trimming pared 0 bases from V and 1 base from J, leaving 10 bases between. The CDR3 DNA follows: TGCGCCAGCAGCTTGGAGGGGCCAGGGAACACTGAAGCTTTCTTT. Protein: CASSLEGPGNTEAFF.

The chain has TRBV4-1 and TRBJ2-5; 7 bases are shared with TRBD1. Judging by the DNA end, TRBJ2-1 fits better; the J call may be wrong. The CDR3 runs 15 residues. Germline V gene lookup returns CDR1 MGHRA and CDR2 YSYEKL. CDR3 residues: CASSQVTGNLAEQFF. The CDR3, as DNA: TGCGCCAGCAGCCAAGTGACAGGGAACTTGGCTGAGCAGTTCTTC.

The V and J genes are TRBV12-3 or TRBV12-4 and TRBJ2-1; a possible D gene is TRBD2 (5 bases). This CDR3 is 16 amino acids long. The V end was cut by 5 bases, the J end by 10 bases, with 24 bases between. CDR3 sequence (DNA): TGTGCCAGCAGTACTAGGATTTTATCAATTTCTGGGGAGCAGTTCTTC. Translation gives CASSTRILSISGEQFF.

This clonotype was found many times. As DNA, the CDR3 is TGTGCCAGCAGCGACAGGGGGCCAGATACGCAGTATTTT. Protein sequence: CASSDRGPDTQYF. This rearrangement joins TRBV7-9 to TRBJ2-3; 10 bases are a match to TRBD1. The length of the CDR3 is 13 residues. The J segment lost 4 bases and the V segment lost 5 bases, leaving 0 bases of the junction unmatched. Per germline, CDR1 SEHNR and CDR2 FQNEAQ (reference sequence).

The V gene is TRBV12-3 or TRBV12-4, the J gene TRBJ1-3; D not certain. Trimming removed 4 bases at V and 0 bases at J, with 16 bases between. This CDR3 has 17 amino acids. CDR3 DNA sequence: TGTGCCAGCAGTTCCCCCCTTACAGCTGCCTCTGGAAACACCATATATTTT. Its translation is CASSSPLTAASGNTIYF.

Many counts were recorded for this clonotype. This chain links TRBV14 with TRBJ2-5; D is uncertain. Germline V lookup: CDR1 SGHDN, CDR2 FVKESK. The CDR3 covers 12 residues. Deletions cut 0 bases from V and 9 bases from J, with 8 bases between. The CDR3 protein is CASSQDRVAQYF. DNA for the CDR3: TGTGCCAGCAGCCAAGATCGCGTGGCCCAGTACTTC.

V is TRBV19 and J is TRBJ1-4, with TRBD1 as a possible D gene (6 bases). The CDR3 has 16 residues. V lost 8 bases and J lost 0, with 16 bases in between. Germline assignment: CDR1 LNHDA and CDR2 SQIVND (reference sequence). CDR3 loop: CASSLGAVATNEKLFF. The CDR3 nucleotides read TGTGCCAGTTCCTTGGGGGCTGTGGCAACTAATGAAAAACTGTTTTTT.

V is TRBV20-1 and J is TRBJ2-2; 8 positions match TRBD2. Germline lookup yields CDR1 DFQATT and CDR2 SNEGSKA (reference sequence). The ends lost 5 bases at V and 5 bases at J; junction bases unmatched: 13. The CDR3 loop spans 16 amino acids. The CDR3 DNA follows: TGCAGTGCTCGAGCTTACGGGGGGGCAGGAACCGGGGAGCTGTTTTTT. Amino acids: CSARAYGGAGTGELFF.

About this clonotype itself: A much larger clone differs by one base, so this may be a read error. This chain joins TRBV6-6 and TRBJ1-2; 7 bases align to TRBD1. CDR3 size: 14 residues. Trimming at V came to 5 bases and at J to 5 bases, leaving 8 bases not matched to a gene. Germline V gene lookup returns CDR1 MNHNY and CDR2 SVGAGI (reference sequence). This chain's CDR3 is CASSPYQGGYGYTF. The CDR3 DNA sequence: TGTGCCAGCAGTCCTTATCAGGGGGGATATGGCTACACCTTC.

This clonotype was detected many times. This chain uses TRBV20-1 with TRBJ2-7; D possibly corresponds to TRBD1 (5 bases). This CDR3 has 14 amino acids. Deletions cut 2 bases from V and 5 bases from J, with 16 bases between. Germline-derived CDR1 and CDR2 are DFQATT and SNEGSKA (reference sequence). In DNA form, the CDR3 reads TGCAGTGCTAGAAGGGCAGGGTATCAGGACGAGCAGTACGTC. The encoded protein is CSARRAGYQDEQYV.

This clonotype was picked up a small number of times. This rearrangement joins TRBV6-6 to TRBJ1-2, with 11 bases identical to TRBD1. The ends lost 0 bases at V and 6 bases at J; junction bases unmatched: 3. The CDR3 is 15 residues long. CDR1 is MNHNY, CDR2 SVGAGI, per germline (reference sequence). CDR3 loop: CASSYSGQGVDGYTF. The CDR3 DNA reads TGTGCCAGCAGTTACTCGGGACAGGGGGTCGATGGCTACACCTTC.

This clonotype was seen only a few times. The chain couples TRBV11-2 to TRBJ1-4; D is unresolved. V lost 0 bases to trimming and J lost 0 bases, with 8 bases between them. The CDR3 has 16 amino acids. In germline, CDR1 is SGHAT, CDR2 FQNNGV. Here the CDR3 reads CASSLETHATNEKLFF. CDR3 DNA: TGTGCCAGCAGCTTAGAAACCCACGCAACTAATGAAAAACTGTTTTTT.

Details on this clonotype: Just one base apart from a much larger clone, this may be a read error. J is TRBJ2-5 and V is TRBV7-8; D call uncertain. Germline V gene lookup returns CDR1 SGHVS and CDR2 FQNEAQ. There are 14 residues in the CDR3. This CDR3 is CASSYTTRGETKYF. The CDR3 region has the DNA TGTGCCAGCAGTTATACGACCCGCGGAGAGACCAAGTACTTC.

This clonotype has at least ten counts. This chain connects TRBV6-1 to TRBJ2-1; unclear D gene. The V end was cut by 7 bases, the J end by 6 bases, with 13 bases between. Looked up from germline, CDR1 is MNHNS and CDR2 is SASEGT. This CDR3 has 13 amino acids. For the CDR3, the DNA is TGTGCCAGCAAGGCCCACCCCGGCAATGAGCAGTTCTTC. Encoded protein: CASKAHPGNEQFF.

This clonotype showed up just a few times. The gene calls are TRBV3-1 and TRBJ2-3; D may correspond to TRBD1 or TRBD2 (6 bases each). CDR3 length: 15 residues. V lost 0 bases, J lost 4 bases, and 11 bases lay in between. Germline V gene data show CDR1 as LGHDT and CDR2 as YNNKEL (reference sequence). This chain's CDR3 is CASSQEQGGSDTQYF. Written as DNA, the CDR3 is TGTGCCAGCAGCCAAGAACAGGGAGGTTCAGATACGCAGTATTTT.

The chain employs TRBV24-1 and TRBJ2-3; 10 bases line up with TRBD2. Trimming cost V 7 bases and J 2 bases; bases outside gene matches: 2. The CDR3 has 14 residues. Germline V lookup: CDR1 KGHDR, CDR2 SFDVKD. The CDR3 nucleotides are TGTGCCACCAGCCTAGCGGGGGTCACAGATACGCAGTATTTT. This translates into CATSLAGVTDTQYF.